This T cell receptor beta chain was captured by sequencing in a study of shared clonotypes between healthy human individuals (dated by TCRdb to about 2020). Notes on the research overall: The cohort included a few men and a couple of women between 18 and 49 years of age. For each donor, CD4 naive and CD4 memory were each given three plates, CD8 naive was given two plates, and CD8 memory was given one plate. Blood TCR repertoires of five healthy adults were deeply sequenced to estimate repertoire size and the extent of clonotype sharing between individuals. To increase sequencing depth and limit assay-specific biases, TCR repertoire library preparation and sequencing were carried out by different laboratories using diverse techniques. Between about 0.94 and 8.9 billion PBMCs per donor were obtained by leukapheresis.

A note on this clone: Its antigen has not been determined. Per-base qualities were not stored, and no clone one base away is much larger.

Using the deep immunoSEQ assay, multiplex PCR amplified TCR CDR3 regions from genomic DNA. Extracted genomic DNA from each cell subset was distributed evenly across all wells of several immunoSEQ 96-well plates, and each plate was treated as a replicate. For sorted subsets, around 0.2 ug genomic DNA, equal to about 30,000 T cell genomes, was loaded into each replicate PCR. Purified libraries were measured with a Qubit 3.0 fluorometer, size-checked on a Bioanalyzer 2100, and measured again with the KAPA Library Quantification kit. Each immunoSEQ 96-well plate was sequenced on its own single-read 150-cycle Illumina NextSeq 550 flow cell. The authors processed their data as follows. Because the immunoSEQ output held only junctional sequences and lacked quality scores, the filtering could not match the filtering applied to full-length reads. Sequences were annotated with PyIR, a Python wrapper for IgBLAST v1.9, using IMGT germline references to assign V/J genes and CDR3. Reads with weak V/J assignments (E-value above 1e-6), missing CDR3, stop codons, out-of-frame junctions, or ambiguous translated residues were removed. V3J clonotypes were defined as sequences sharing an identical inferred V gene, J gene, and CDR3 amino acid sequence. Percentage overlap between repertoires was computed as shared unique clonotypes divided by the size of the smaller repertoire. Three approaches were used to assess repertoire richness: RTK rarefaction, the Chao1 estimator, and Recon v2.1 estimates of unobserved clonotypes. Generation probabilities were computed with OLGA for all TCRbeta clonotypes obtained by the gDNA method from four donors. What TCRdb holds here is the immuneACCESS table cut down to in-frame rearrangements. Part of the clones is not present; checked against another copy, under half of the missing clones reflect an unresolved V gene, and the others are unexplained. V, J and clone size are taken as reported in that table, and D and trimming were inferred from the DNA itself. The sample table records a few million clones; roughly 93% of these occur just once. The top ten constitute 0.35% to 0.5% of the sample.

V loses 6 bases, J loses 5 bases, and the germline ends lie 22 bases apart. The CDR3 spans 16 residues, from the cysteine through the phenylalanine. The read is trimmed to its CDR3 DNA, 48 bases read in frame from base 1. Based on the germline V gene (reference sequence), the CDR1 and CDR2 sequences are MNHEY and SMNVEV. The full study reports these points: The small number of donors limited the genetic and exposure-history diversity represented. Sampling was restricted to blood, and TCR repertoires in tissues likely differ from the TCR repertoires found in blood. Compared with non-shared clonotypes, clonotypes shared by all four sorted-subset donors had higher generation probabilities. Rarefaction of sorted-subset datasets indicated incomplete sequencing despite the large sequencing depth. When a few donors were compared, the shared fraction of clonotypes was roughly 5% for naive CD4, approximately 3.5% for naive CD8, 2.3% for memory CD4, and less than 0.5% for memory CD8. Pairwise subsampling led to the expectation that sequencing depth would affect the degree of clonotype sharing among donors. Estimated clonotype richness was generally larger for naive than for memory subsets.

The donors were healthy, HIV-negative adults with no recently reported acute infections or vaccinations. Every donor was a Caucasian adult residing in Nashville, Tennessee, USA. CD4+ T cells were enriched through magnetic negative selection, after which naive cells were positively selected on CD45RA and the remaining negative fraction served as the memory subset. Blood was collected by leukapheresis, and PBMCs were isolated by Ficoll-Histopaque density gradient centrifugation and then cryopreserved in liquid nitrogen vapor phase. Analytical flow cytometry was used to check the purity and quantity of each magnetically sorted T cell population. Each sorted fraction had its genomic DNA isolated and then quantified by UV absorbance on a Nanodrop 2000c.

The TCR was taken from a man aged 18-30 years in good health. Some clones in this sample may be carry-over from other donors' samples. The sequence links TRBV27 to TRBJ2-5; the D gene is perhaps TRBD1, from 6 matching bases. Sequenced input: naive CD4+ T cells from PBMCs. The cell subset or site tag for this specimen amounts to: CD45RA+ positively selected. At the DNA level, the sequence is TGTGCCAGCAGACCATTTAGTTTAGTGGGGGCGGAGACCCAGTACTTC. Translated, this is CASRPFSLVGAETQYF.